The clone carrying this TCR beta chain was found many times. No antigen is known for it. TCRdb independently ran MiXCR on the 5' RACE reads; one entry per CDR3 protein. Of over 450,000 distinct CDR3 sequences in the sample, approximately 12% were seen once. These data originate in a study of CD8 T cells in ankylosing spondylitis. This CDR3 comprises 13 residues. The ends were cut back, 4 bases at V and 6 bases at J, with 12 bases in the middle. Germline V lookup: CDR1 SGHRS, CDR2 YFSETQ. General study points: Characteristic, it appeared, of ankylosing spondylitis blood was a TCR beta motif of eight highly homologous variants.

The J gene is TRBJ2-3, the V gene TRBV5-1; TRBD1 or TRBD2 may be the D gene (5 bases each). Sample: blood, either unsorted or a sorted T cell fraction (not recorded which). This clonotype was obtained from a male donor with ankylosing spondylitis. The DNA of the CDR3 is TGCGCCAGCAGCAGAGGGGTCCCCGATACGCAGTATTTT. It codes for CASSRGVPDTQYF.